The rows below give T cell receptor beta chains drawn from one sample of a study of cytomegalovirus exposure and HLA in healthy donors. The table came from immunoSEQ multiplex PCR; TCRdb's copy has only in-frame clones and leaves some out. Here the sample spans about 110,000 clones, approximately 86% being singletons. The specimen was PBMCs. These receptor sequences come from a man aged 35 to 55 in good health and CMV-seronegative. The CDR3 runs from the conserved cysteine through the conserved F or W. D genes are given only for firm matches. Clone size is given for some rows only: seen once, a few or many times, or a class if the clone is expanded.

>TRBV5-1|-|TRBJ2-7|TRBD2
TGCGCCAGCAGCTTGGGGGAGGGAAGGGAGCAGTACTTC
CASSLGEGREQYF
>TRBV5-1|-|TRBJ2-7|TRBD1
TGCGCCAGCAGCTCCTGGGACAGGCAGAGCTCCTACGAGCAGTACTTC
CASSSWDRQSSYEQYF
>TRBV5-1|-|TRBJ2-3|TRBD2
TGCGCCAGCAGCTGGCCCCTCGGCGGGGGATCAGATACGCAGTATTTT
CASSWPLGGGSDTQYF
>TRBV6-6|-|TRBJ1-1|-
TGTGCCAGCAGCGCCAGGGGAGCTGAAGCTTTCTTT
CASSARGAEAFF
>TRBV29-1|-|TRBJ1-2|TRBD1
TGCAGCGGCACGGGACAGGGGAACTATGGCTACACCTTC
CSGTGQGNYGYTF
>TRBV27|-|TRBJ1-1|-
TGTGCCAGCAGCATCAGGGAGGGGATAGGTGAAGCTTTCTTT
CASSIREGIGEAFF
>TRBV4-3|-|TRBJ2-1|TRBD2
TGCGCCAGCAGCCCGTCATATAGCGGGGGTACGCTGCGTTACAATGAGCAGTTCTTC
CASSPSYSGGTLRYNEQFF
>TRBV5-8|few|TRBJ1-6|-
TGTGCCAGCAGCTTGGCCGTAGTACAGGGTTCCTCACCCCTCCACTTT
CASSLAVVQGSSPLHF
>TRBV6-5|-|TRBJ2-7|-
TGTGCCAGCAGCTCGCTCGGACTAACCTACGAGCAGTACTTC
CASSSLGLTYEQYF
>TRBV5-1|-|TRBJ1-4|TRBD1
TGCGCCAGCGCGTACAGGGGGAGTAGCACTAATGAAAAACTGTTTTTT
CASAYRGSSTNEKLFF
>TRBV25-1|-|TRBJ1-6|-
TGTGCCAGCAGTGAGGAGGGGATATATAATTCACCCCTCCACTTT
CASSEEGIYNSPLHF
>TRBV4-3|-|TRBJ2-1|TRBD2
TGCGCCAGCAGCCAAGAGCTAGCGGGGGGGTACAATGAGCAGTTCTTC
CASSQELAGGYNEQFF
>TRBV5-1|-|TRBJ1-5|-
TGCGCCAGCAGCTTGGAGTCCGGACAGAGCAATCAGCCCCAGCATTTT
CASSLESGQSNQPQHF
>TRBV29-1|-|TRBJ2-1|TRBD1
TGCAGCGCCAACCGACAGGGGGAATACAATGAGCAGTTCTTC
CSANRQGEYNEQFF
>TRBV7-8|-|TRBJ2-5|-
TGTGCCAGCAGCTTAGCGAAGACAGAACAAGAGACCCAGTACTTC
CASSLAKTEQETQYF
>TRBV13|-|TRBJ1-1|-
TGTGCCAGCAGCCCCGGGACACCTCCCACTGAAGCTTTCTTT
CASSPGTPPTEAFF
>TRBV11-1|-|TRBJ2-5|-
TGTGCCAGCAGCTTACAGGGAGAGACCCAGTACTTC
CASSLQGETQYF